Listed here are 9 T cell receptor beta chains from one sample, sequenced in a study of blood T cells in healthy people across ages. A second PCR, run for about 7 to 11 cycles, used a sample-barcoded 5' primer plus a J-beta primer mix. TCRdb called the 5' RACE reads again in MiXCR, with one record for every CDR3 protein. The sample comprises approximately 850,000 distinct CDR3 sequences, 44% of which are singletons, and about a fifth rests with the top ten. The sequenced material came from blood. The receptors derive from a man aged 60 to 75 in good health.

This sequence joins TRBV12-3 or TRBV12-4 and TRBJ2-5; D might be TRBD1 (7 bases). The end of the DNA is better explained by TRBJ2-7, so the J call may be wrong. The CDR3 totals 15 residues. The CDR3 DNA follows: TGTGCCAGCAGTTTGGGGCGGGACAGAAACTACGAGCAGTACTTC. Amino acids: CASSLGRDRNYEQYF.

The chain is built from TRBV5-5 and TRBJ2-1; D not certain. V lost 2 bases and J 10 bases, leaving 10 bases between the germline ends. The CDR3 loop spans 12 amino acids. The germline V gene encodes CDR1 SGHKS and CDR2 YYEKEE (reference sequence). The CDR3 coding sequence is TGTGCCAGCAGCTTTTTCCAAGCCGAGCAGTTCTTC. It is translated as CASSFFQAEQFF.

The V gene is TRBV28, the J gene TRBJ2-5; D uncertain. Germline values: CDR1 MDHEN, CDR2 SYDVKM. V gave up 3 bases and J gave up 4 bases, with 12 bases separating them. The CDR3 runs 14 residues. The CDR3 DNA follows: TGTGCCAGCAGTTTTGGGAATAGGGCAGAGACCCAGTACTTC. Its translation: CASSFGNRAETQYF. The whole variable domain, remainder taken from reference TRBV28 and TRBJ2-5, is DVKVTQSSRYLVKRTGEKVFLECVQDMDHENMFWYRQDPGLGLRLIYFSYDVKMKEKGDIPEGYSVSREKKERFSLILESASTNQTSMYLCASSFGNRAETQYFGPGTRLLVL.

This chain joins TRBV29-1 and TRBJ2-3, with 7 bases that match TRBD2. CDR3 length: 21 amino acids. Trimming took 8 bases from V and 0 from J; bases not matched to a gene: 29. The germline gives CDR1 SQVTM, CDR2 ANQGSEA. The CDR3 DNA reads as TGCAGCCTGGGGGGGACCCCAATTAACGGAGATACCCGTCCAAGCACAGATACGCAGTATTTT. It specifies CSLGGTPINGDTRPSTDTQYF.

The chain joins TRBV6-2 or TRBV6-3 to TRBJ1-2; D is unresolved. The ends were cut back, 6 bases at V and 4 bases at J, with 18 bases in the middle. This CDR3 region has 15 residues. CDR1 is MNHEY and CDR2 is SVGEGT in the germline V gene. CDR3 in amino acids: CASSGRGPESYGYTF. For the CDR3, the DNA is TGTGCCAGCAGCGGCAGAGGCCCTGAGAGCTATGGCTACACCTTC.

Worth noting for this clonotype: The junction departs from the called germline gene at one end, perhaps through a read error. This chain connects TRBV12-3 or TRBV12-4 to TRBJ2-7; weak D call: TRBD1 (5 bases). The CDR3 is 13 amino acids. The CDR3 DNA reads as TGTGCCAGCGGTTTTGGGGCCACTTACGAGCAGTACTTC. The encoded protein is CASGFGATYEQYF.

This clonotype was found a few times. This chain links TRBV10-3 with TRBJ1-5; 8 bases are shared with TRBD1. This CDR3 spans 14 amino acids. Germline V gene data show CDR1 as ENHRY and CDR2 as SYGVKD. The V segment lost 10 bases and the J segment 3 bases; nucleotides outside the gene matches: 8. The CDR3 region has the DNA TGTGCCACCTGGACAGGGAGGGACAATCAGCCCCAGCATTTT. Its translation: CATWTGRDNQPQHF.

This sequence joins TRBV27 and TRBJ1-2, with D perhaps TRBD1 (6 bases). Per germline, CDR1 MNHEY and CDR2 SMNVEV (reference sequence). CDR3 length: 11 amino acids. Trimming removed 9 bases at V and 4 bases at J, with 9 bases between. CDR3 amino acids: CARDSRYGYTF. DNA of the CDR3: TGTGCCAGGGACAGCCGCTATGGCTACACCTTC.

V usage is TRBV4-3 and J usage is TRBJ2-3; possible D gene TRBD1, 5 bases. Trimming removed 3 bases from V and 6 bases from J, with 22 bases in between. CDR1 and CDR2 (germline): LGHNA, YSLEER. The CDR3 has 17 amino acids. CDR3 sequence: CASSQASGRVFPDTQYF. The CDR3 DNA sequence: TGCGCCAGCAGCCAGGCCTCTGGCAGGGTGTTTCCCGATACGCAGTATTTT.